This TCR beta chain was captured by sequencing in a study of T cell repertoires in cytomegalovirus infection. The wider study: Indications of both CMV infection and matching HLA type were provided by public TCR beta signatures.

Many counts were recorded for this clonotype. Via MiXCR, TCRdb re-called the reads, giving one row per CDR3 protein. The sample yields about 490,000 distinct CDR3 sequences, more than 15% seen once. The sequence came from a human donor in good health (CMV status not recorded). Some clones in this sample may be carry-over from other donors' samples. Sequencing used CD8+ T cells from PBMCs.

The CDR3 is CASSPGGADSPLHF. The DNA for the CDR3 is TGTGCCAGCAGCCCCGGGGGGGCCGATTCACCCCTCCACTTT. The chain is built from TRBV7-9 and TRBJ1-6; D possibly corresponds to TRBD1 (6 bases). The CDR3 contains 14 residues. The V and J ends lost 5 bases and 8 bases respectively, with 13 bases between them. CDR1 is SEHNR and CDR2 is FQNEAQ in the germline V gene (reference sequence).